Following are 20 T cell receptor beta chains from one sample sequenced in a study of blood T cell repertoires in COVID-19. TCRdb's table, derived via immunoSEQ multiplex PCR, lists solely in-frame clones and lacks some. This sample has approximately 240,000 clones, with about 86% found just once. The specimen was peripheral blood. The receptor source for this set is a woman in her twenties or thirties who had recovered from COVID-19.

This chain connects TRBV5-6 to TRBJ1-2; D is ambiguous. The CDR3 is made up of 14 amino acids. Per germline, CDR1 SGHDT and CDR2 YYEEEE. V lost 0 bases and J 3 bases, leaving 9 bases between the germline ends. Written as DNA, the CDR3 is TGTGCCAGCAGCTTGGCGGGGTTTGACTATGGCTACACCTTC. It codes for CASSLAGFDYGYTF.

This clone was observed a few times. The genes are TRBV7-9 and TRBJ2-5, with TRBD2 matching over 12 bases. This CDR3 contains 15 residues. J was trimmed by 4 bases and V by 6 bases; bases with no gene match: 6. Germline V CDR1 and CDR2: SEHNR, FQNEAQ (reference sequence). The CDR3 DNA reads as TGTGCCAGCAGACCAGGACTAGCGGGACGAGAGACCCAGTACTTC. Translation gives CASRPGLAGRETQYF.

V gene TRBV9 combines with J gene TRBJ2-6; D is undetermined. This CDR3 is 15 amino acids long. The V gene lost 3 bases and the J gene lost 0 bases, with 7 bases spanning the gap. Germline V gene data show CDR1 as SGDLS and CDR2 as YYNGEE. CDR3 nucleotide sequence: TGTGCCAGCAGCGCCCTGAGCTCTGGGGCCAACGTCCTGACTTTC. Translating gives CASSALSSGANVLTF. The full variable domain, in which reference TRBV9 and TRBJ2-6 provide the parts outside the CDR3, is DSGVTQTPKHLITATGQRVTLRCSPRSGDLSVYWYQQSLDQGLQFLIQYYNGEERAKGNILERFSAQQFPDLHSELNLSSLELGDSALYFCASSALSSGANVLTFGAGSRLTVL.

This clone was detected only once. The rearrangement uses TRBV29-1 and TRBJ1-6; 11 nucleotides line up with TRBD1. V shed 7 bases and J 9 bases; nucleotides not matched to a gene: 5. This CDR3 contains 13 residues. Germline loops: CDR1 SQVTM, CDR2 ANQGSEA. The CDR3: CSAGQGESSPLHF. As DNA, the CDR3 is TGCAGCGCGGGACAGGGGGAAAGTTCACCCCTCCACTTT.

The chain employs TRBV4-1 and TRBJ1-1, with D perhaps TRBD1 (6 bases). Germline CDR1 reads MGHRA; CDR2 reads YSYEKL. Between the trimmed V and J ends, which lost 4 bases and 5 bases, there was a span of 14 bases. The CDR3 runs to 14 residues. CDR3 DNA sequence: TGCGCCAGCAGCCCGGTTACAGGGTATACTGAAGCTTTCTTT. Residues: CASSPVTGYTEAFF.

This clone occurred once. The V gene is TRBV5-1, the J gene TRBJ2-2; weak D call: TRBD2 (5 bases). The germline V gene has CDR1 SGHRS and CDR2 YFSETQ. CDR3 length equals 15 residues. V lost 7 bases and J lost 6, with 19 bases in between. CDR3 amino acids: CASHPTAVEAGELFF. In nucleotides, the CDR3 is TGCGCCAGCCACCCTACAGCCGTGGAGGCCGGGGAGCTGTTTTTT.

The chain employs TRBV30 and TRBJ1-4; D may be TRBD1 (6 bases). The CDR3 is made up of 12 amino acids. The V end was cut by 3 bases, the J end by 14 bases, with 16 bases between. CDR1 and CDR2 (germline): GTSNPN, SVGIG (reference sequence). The CDR3 loop reads CAWRGAVGRLFF. The CDR3 bases are TGTGCCTGGAGGGGGGCCGTCGGCAGGCTGTTTTTT. The full variable domain, completed using reference TRBV30 and TRBJ1-4, is SQTIHQWPATLVQPVGSPLSLECTVEGTSNPNLYWYRQAAGRGLQLLFYSVGIGQISSEVPQNLSASRPQDRQFILSSKKLLLSDSGFYLCAWRGAVGRLFFGSGTQLSVL.

This clone was detected only once. The chain combines TRBV10-3 with TRBJ2-1, with D possibly being TRBD2 (6 bases). This CDR3 is 15 amino acids long. Trimming stripped 2 bases from V and 0 bases from J, with 8 bases between. Per the germline V gene, CDR1 is ENHRY and CDR2 is SYGVKD. CDR3 residues: CAISERGSSYNEQFF. For the CDR3, the DNA is TGTGCCATCAGTGAGCGGGGGAGCTCCTACAATGAGCAGTTCTTC.

The V and J genes are TRBV21-1 and TRBJ1-6. TRBV21-1 is described as a pseudogene. The CDR3 consists of 17 residues. Here the CDR3 reads CASSKPVVEEVSSPLHF. The CDR3 DNA follows: TGTGCCAGCAGCAAGCCTGTTGTAGAGGAGGTAAGTTCACCCCTCCACTTT.

The count of this clone is one. The chain combines TRBV19 with TRBJ2-3, with 10 bases lining up with TRBD2. Germline V gene lookup returns CDR1 LNHDA and CDR2 SQIVND (reference sequence). The CDR3 contains 15 residues. V was clipped by 3 bases and J by 4 bases; unmatched bases: 4. This CDR3 reads CASSITAGGADTQYF. In DNA, the CDR3 is TGTGCCAGTAGTATCACAGCGGGAGGGGCAGATACGCAGTATTTT.

This sequence joins TRBV2 and TRBJ2-5; no definite D call. Germline loops: CDR1 SNHLY, CDR2 FYNNEI. V dropped 5 bases and J dropped 5 bases, with 6 bases sitting between them. The CDR3 is 11 amino acids. CDR3 nucleotide sequence: TGTGCCAGCAGTTACAAGGAGACCCAGTACTTC. Its protein is CASSYKETQYF. Looking up the rest from reference TRBV2 and TRBJ2-5 gives the full variable domain: EPEVTQTPSHQVTQMGQEVILRCVPISNHLYFYWYRQILGQKVEFLVSFYNNEISEKSEIFDDQFSVERPDGSNFTLKIRSTKLEDSAMYFCASSYKETQYFGPGTRLLVL.

This clone was seen at least ten times. Other DNA sequences in this sample translate to the same CDR3. The CDR3 DNA reads TGTGCCAGCAGTTTCGGGACAGGGCGTGATTCACCCCTCCACTTT. Protein sequence: CASSFGTGRDSPLHF. The chain employs TRBV27 and TRBJ1-6, with TRBD1 identical over 9 bases. Trimming at V came to 3 bases and at J to 8 bases, leaving 5 bases not matched to a gene. The CDR3 is made up of 15 amino acids. Germline V lookup: CDR1 MNHEY, CDR2 SMNVEV (reference sequence).

The count of this clone is one. This chain links TRBV3-1 (or the pseudogene TRBV3-2) with TRBJ2-3; a possible D gene is TRBD1 (5 bases). Germline-derived CDR1 and CDR2 are LGHDT and YNNKEL (reference sequence). Trimming left V 1 base short and J 3 bases short, with 11 bases between. The CDR3 loop spans 15 amino acids. CDR3: CASSQVRGGTDTQYF. The CDR3 nucleotides are TGTGCCAGCAGCCAAGTAAGGGGCGGAACAGATACGCAGTATTTT.

This rearrangement joins TRBV2 to TRBJ2-1; 7 bases are shared with TRBD2. This CDR3 comprises 16 residues. CDR1 and CDR2 (germline): SNHLY, FYNNEI. This CDR3 reads CAGAGRGGPSVGEQFF. As DNA, the CDR3 is TGTGCAGGCGCCGGTAGGGGAGGGCCGTCAGTCGGTGAGCAGTTCTTC.

The chain employs TRBV29-1 and TRBJ1-2; possible D gene TRBD1, 5 bases. CDR3 length: 13 amino acids. CDR1 is SQVTM, CDR2 ANQGSEA, per germline. Trimming pared 2 bases from V and 7 bases from J, leaving 14 bases between. CDR3 amino acids: CSVERSPGGGYTF. As DNA, the CDR3 is TGCAGCGTTGAACGGAGCCCCGGGGGTGGCTACACCTTC.

This clone was detected once. This chain joins TRBV18 and TRBJ2-7, with 12 bases matching TRBD2. Trimming took 6 bases from V and 5 from J; bases not matched to a gene: 8. The CDR3 has 15 residues. Per germline, CDR1 KGHSH and CDR2 LQKENI. CDR3 protein: CASSPTSGSQNEQYF. For the CDR3, the DNA is TGTGCCAGCTCTCCGACTAGCGGGAGCCAGAACGAGCAGTACTTC.

The chain employs TRBV5-1 and TRBJ2-7; 12 bases match TRBD1. Germline V gene data show CDR1 as SGHRS and CDR2 as YFSETQ. Trimming took 4 bases from V and 6 from J; bases not matched to a gene: 5. The CDR3 length is 14 residues. CDR3 loop: CASSGRDRGREQYF. The CDR3 DNA is TGCGCCAGCAGCGGCCGGGACAGGGGGCGCGAGCAGTACTTC.

V and J are TRBV27 and TRBJ2-1; 10 nucleotides align to TRBD2. CDR3 length: 17 residues. Germline CDR1 and CDR2: MNHEY and SMNVEV (reference sequence). The trim removed 2 bases at V and 5 bases at J, leaving 9 bases unmatched. DNA for the CDR3: TGTGCCAGCAGTTTAACCCTAGCGGGAGTGGCCCACAATGAGCAGTTCTTC. Translated: CASSLTLAGVAHNEQFF.

This CDR3 is CASRGLAGGETGELFF. The CDR3 nucleotides read TGTGCCAGCAGGGGACTAGCGGGAGGAGAGACCGGGGAGCTGTTTTTT. The J gene is TRBJ2-2, the V gene TRBV6-6; 15 bases map to TRBD2. This CDR3 contains 16 residues. Losses at the gene ends were 6 bases for V and 5 bases for J; bases not matched to a gene: 4. CDR1 and CDR2 from the germline V gene are MNHNY and SVGAGI (reference sequence).

This chain joins TRBV14 and TRBJ1-5; no clear D gene. Trimming pared 1 base from V and 5 bases from J, leaving 12 bases between. The germline gives CDR1 SGHDN, CDR2 FVKESK. The CDR3 covers 15 residues. As DNA, the CDR3 is TGTGCCAGCAGCCAAGGAGGCGGGGATGATCAGCCCCAGCATTTT. Translating gives CASSQGGGDDQPQHF.